This is a list of T cell receptor beta chains from one sample in a study of liver allograft versus peripheral blood T cells. TCRdb used MiXCR to reprocess the reads, holding one entry per CDR3 protein. The sample lists approximately 13,000 distinct CDR3 sequences; around 20% were seen once. These TCRs come from a human patient who had a liver transplant. A subset of T cells may come from the graft donor. CDR3s leave out the opening cysteine and the closing phenylalanine or tryptophan. The order of the fields is clone size, V gene, CDR3 protein. Part of the rows lack a size; the others show once, few, many or a class for expanded clones.

>medium-sized|TRBV7-2
ASSSPLRVDPEAF
>medium-sized|TRBV29-1
SVQTTEAF
>few|TRBV7-9
ASSLGRPRSGAGPNTGELF
>few|TRBV6-5
ATESPRNTEAF
>NA|TRBV10-3
AISESRQGGYQPQH
>NA|TRBV5-6
ASSSGLDQPQF
>medium-sized|TRBV19
ASSIGTVRLRPYGYT
>few|TRBV5-6
ASDIGGYGYT
>few|TRBV19
ASSISLENQPQH
>NA|TRBV12-3/TRBV12-4
ASSWGQGLMNTEAF
>NA|TRBV12-3/TRBV12-4
ASRGRGNEAF
>NA|TRBV19
ASSIGGVGNQPQH
>medium-sized|TRBV29-1
SASEGTNTEAF
>many|TRBV13
ASSLTSSGNTIY
>NA|TRBV12-3/TRBV12-4
ASSFLGQTAYNSPLH
>medium-sized|TRBV19
ASSLTGRNTEAF
>medium-sized|TRBV29-1
SVAPNGGYGYT
>NA|TRBV9
ASSAPTGRGYGYT
>NA|TRBV20-1
SARGGTGYT
>many|TRBV7-2
ASSLIAGDAYEQY
>medium-sized|TRBV19
ASSIEIGQGAPRGYT
>few|TRBV6-5
ASSYGSGAYGYT
>many|TRBV6-5
ASRSPGRRYGNTIY
>medium-sized|TRBV18
ASSPMGGAGNQPQH
>NA|TRBV5-4
ASSLPGDDYGYT
>few|TRBV12-3/TRBV12-4
ASSLLLSGQPQH
>NA|TRBV9
ATSGGATDTQY
>NA|TRBV29-1
SVELWAGYEQY
>medium-sized|TRBV18
ASSRSSESTEAF
>few|TRBV11-2
ASMRGGSTDTQY
>many|TRBV28
ASTPRGHNQPQH
>many|TRBV6-1
ASSEGYTRYYEQY
>NA|TRBV27
ASRVTGTAYGYT
>medium-sized|TRBV10-3
AISDQGGPQRPNYGYT
>medium-sized|TRBV6-2/TRBV6-3
ASSYGERNSPLH
>many|TRBV6-5
ASSQGTGGNYGYT
>many|TRBV19
ASSLGPSGVSPRNEQF
>medium-sized|TRBV6-2/TRBV6-3
ASSYPWTGSDSPLH
>once|TRBV6-1
ASSEDPRSRDTIY
>medium-sized|TRBV15
ATSRETGTYEQY
>few|TRBV20-1
SARRTGLNYGYT
>NA|TRBV6-2/TRBV6-3
ASTLGGRTDTQY
>few|TRBV7-9
ASSVRRDSTLNGYT
>NA|TRBV6-1
ASSEAWGTLGNTIY
>few|TRBV19
ASSRLAGGYEQY
>NA|TRBV6-1
ASISFGLPSTDTQY
>few|TRBV16
ASSQTNSGNTIY
>NA|TRBV5-4
ASSLGQYNEKLF
>few|TRBV18
ASSPGQASSYEQY
>medium-sized|TRBV6-5
ASSFGTGVDEKLF
>medium-sized|TRBV6-2/TRBV6-3
ASSTVAVNEQF
>many|TRBV29-1
SAQNTEAF
>few|TRBV18
ASSPAGGANYGYT
>NA|TRBV12-3/TRBV12-4
ASNGNTEAF
>many|TRBV6-5
ATTEGDGYT
>few|TRBV7-3
ASSLTGTSRSTGELF
>few|TRBV6-5
ASSPGTYGYT
>medium-sized|TRBV18
ASSPVTGITEAF